This TCR beta chain was sequenced in a study of blood T cells in healthy people across ages. Regarding the study as a whole: A conclusive naive versus antigen-experienced comparison was prevented by the unsorted PBMCs. Getting older went along with TCR beta diversity per million T cells dropping roughly linearly.

V lost 6 bases, J lost 2 bases, and 21 bases lay in between. The CDR3 has 17 amino acids. CDR1 and CDR2 (germline): MNHEY, SVGEGT. The second PCR ran about 6 to 12 cycles with a sample-barcoded 5' primer and J-beta primers. Every sample gave at least 2.5 million paired-end reads containing CDR3. MiXCR, run by TCRdb on the 5' RACE reads, gives a single entry per CDR3 protein. The sample has 720,000 or so distinct CDR3 sequences; 40% to 45% are singletons. This clonotype was counted only a few times. Its antigen remains unknown. Sequenced sample: blood. The receptor comes from a man of 80 years or more in good health. V gene TRBV6-2 or TRBV6-3 combines with J gene TRBJ2-3; no reliable D call. CDR3 DNA sequence: TGTGCCAGCAGATCACCAATCGGACCAATTAACACAGATACGCAGTATTTT. Its translation is CASRSPIGPINTDTQYF.